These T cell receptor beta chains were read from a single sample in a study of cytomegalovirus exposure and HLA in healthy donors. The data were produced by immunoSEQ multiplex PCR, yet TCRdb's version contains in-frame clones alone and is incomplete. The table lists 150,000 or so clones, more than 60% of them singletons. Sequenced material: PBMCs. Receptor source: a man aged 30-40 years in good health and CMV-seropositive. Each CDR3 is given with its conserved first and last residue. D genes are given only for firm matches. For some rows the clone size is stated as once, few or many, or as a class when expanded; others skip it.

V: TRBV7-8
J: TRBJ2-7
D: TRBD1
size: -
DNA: TGTGCCAGCAGCATCTCCGGGACAGGGATCGAGCAGTACTTC
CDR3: CASSISGTGIEQYF

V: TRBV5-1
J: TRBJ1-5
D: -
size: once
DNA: TGCGCCAGCAGCTTGGTAGCAGGGTTAGCTCAGCCCCAGCATTTT
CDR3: CASSLVAGLAQPQHF

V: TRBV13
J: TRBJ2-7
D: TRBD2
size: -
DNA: TGTGCCAGCAGCTCAAGACTAGCGGGGGACGAGCAGTACTTC
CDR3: CASSSRLAGDEQYF

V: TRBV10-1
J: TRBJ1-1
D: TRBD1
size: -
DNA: TGCGCCAGCAGTGCGGGACAGAGCACTGAAGCTTTCTTT
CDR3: CASSAGQSTEAFF

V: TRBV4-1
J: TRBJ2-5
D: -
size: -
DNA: TGCGCCAGCAGCCTCCAACCCTCCGCTAGTAAAGAGACCCAGTACTTC
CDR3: CASSLQPSASKETQYF

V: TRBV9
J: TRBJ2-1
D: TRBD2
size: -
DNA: TGTGCCAGCAGTGTGCGACTAGGACTAGCGGGAGACAATGAGCAGTTCTTC
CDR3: CASSVRLGLAGDNEQFF

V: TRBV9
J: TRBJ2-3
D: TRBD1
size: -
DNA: TGTGCCAGCAGCGTAGGAGGGACAGACACAGATACGCAGTATTTT
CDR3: CASSVGGTDTDTQYF

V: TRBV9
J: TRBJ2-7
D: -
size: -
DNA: TGTGCCAGCAGCGTCGGGGGCGAGCAGTACTTC
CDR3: CASSVGGEQYF

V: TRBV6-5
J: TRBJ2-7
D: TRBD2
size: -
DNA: TGTGCCAGCAGTTACGCCTTCGGCGGGAGTGCCTACGAGCAGTACTTC
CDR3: CASSYAFGGSAYEQYF

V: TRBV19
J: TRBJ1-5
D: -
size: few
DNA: TGTGCCAGTAGGACTATCTTGGGCAATCAGCCCCAGCATTTT
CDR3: CASRTILGNQPQHF

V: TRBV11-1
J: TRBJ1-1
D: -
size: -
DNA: TGTGCCAGCAGCCCCAAAATGGGACATATGAACACTGAAGCTTTCTTT
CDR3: CASSPKMGHMNTEAFF

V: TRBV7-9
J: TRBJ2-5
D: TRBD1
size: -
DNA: TGTGCCAGCAGCTGGGGACAGCAAGAGACCCAGTACTTC
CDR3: CASSWGQQETQYF

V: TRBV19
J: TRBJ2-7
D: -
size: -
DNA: TGTGCCAGTAGTTTAGCTCCCGACAGAGCCTACGAGCAGTACTTC
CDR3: CASSLAPDRAYEQYF

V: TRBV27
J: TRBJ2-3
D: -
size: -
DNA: TGTGCCAGCATGAGTCTAGCGTACGGCACAGATACGCAGTATTTT
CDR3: CASMSLAYGTDTQYF